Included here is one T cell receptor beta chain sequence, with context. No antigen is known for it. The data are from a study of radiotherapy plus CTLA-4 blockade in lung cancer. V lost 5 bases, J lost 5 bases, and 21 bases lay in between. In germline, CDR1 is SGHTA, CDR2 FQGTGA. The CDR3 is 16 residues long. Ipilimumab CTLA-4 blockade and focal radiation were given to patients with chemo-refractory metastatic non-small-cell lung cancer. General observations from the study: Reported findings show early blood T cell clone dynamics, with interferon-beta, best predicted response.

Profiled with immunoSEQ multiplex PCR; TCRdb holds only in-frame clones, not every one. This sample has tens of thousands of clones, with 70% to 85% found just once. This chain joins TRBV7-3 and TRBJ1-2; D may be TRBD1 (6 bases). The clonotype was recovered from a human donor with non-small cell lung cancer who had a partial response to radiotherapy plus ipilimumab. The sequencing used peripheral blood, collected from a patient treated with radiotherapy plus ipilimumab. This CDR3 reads CASSPLGGGRVYGYTF. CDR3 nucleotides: TGTGCCAGCAGCCCACTTGGGGGCGGACGCGTTTATGGCTACACCTTC.